What follows are 12 T cell receptor beta chains derived from one specimen sequenced in a study of blood T cell repertoires in COVID-19. TCRdb's copy holds only in-frame clones and misses some; the assay was immunoSEQ multiplex PCR. The sample comprises 250,000 or so clones, roughly 80% of which are singletons, and around 4.2% rests with the top ten. What was sequenced was peripheral blood. All receptors come from a man aged 55 to 69 with acute or convalescent COVID-19.

This chain links TRBV7-6 with TRBJ2-7; tentatively, D is TRBD2 (6 bases). Germline V CDR1 and CDR2: SGHVS, FNYEAQ. V dropped 4 bases and J dropped 0 bases, with 13 bases sitting between them. This CDR3 is built from 15 residues. The CDR3 is CASSSKGGASYEQYF. The CDR3, as DNA: TGTGCCAGCAGCTCCAAGGGCGGGGCCTCCTACGAGCAGTACTTC.

This chain connects TRBV6-5 to TRBJ2-7; the D is unclear. Germline CDR1 and CDR2: MNHEY and SVGAGI. Trimming took off 5 bases at V and 0 bases at J, with 14 bases between the two ends. This CDR3 contains 15 residues. The CDR3 sequence: CASSSAGSYSYEQYF. CDR3 coding DNA: TGTGCCAGCAGTAGCGCCGGGTCATACTCCTACGAGCAGTACTTC.

This sequence joins TRBV4-1 and TRBJ2-3; D is possibly TRBD1 (6 bases). V shed 1 base and J shed 5 bases, with 13 bases lying between them. The germline CDR1 and CDR2 sequences are MGHRA and YSYEKL. This CDR3 comprises 15 residues. The CDR3 DNA follows: TGCGCCAGCAGCCAAGTACTGGGGGCGGTAGATACGCAGTATTTT. It encodes CASSQVLGAVDTQYF.

J is TRBJ1-2 and V is TRBV30; D is unclear. Germline V lookup: CDR1 GTSNPN, CDR2 SVGIG (reference sequence). The CDR3 spans 12 residues. The V end was cut by 5 bases, the J end by 4 bases, with 11 bases between. The CDR3 protein is CAWGRLRYGYTF. The CDR3 bases are TGTGCCTGGGGCAGACTACGCTATGGCTACACCTTC.

CDR3: CASSSRLAEVDTQYF. CDR3 DNA: TGTGCCAGCAGCTCACGCTTGGCTGAGGTGGATACGCAGTATTTT. The rearrangement links TRBV11-3 to TRBJ2-3, with D unclear. Trimming stripped 4 bases from V and 6 bases from J, with 17 bases between. Germline assignment: CDR1 SGHNT and CDR2 YENEEA. The CDR3 is 15 residues long.

The chain has TRBV5-8 and TRBJ2-3; a weak D match, TRBD1 (6 bases). The germline gives CDR1 SGHTS, CDR2 YDEGEE. The CDR3 length is 15 residues. Trimming pared 1 base from V and 3 bases from J, leaving 12 bases between. The CDR3: CASSLRRRGTDTQYF. DNA for the CDR3: TGTGCCAGCAGCTTGAGGCGCAGGGGAACAGATACGCAGTATTTT.

The rearrangement links TRBV10-3 to TRBJ2-3, with D possibly being TRBD2 (6 bases). This CDR3 has 15 amino acids. Germline CDR1 and CDR2: ENHRY and SYGVKD. V lost 4 bases and J lost 2, with 13 bases in between. The CDR3 loop reads CAISVGIAATDTQYF. The CDR3 DNA sequence: TGTGCCATCAGTGTGGGAATAGCGGCCACAGATACGCAGTATTTT.

The chain links TRBV7-2 to TRBJ2-1; 9 bases map to TRBD2. The length of the CDR3 is 15 residues. CDR1 is SGHTA, CDR2 FQGNSA, per germline. V shed 3 bases, J shed 7 bases, and the junction held 7 bases outside the gene matches. The DNA of the CDR3 is TGTGCCAGCAGCTTCGCCGGGACTAGCTTAAATGAGCAGTTCTTC. It translates to CASSFAGTSLNEQFF.

The V gene is TRBV29-1, the J gene TRBJ2-5; D might be TRBD1 (6 bases). CDR3 length: 12 amino acids. Trimming stripped 5 bases from V and 6 bases from J, with 13 bases between. CDR1 and CDR2 (germline): SQVTM, ANQGSEA. CDR3 coding DNA: TGCAGCGTTTATACAGGGATAAAGACCCAGTACTTC. Translation gives CSVYTGIKTQYF. The full variable domain, its missing parts supplied by reference TRBV29-1 and TRBJ2-5, is SAVISQKPSRDICQRGTSLTIQCQVDSQVTMMFWYRQQPGQSLTLIATANQGSEATYESGFVIDKFPISRPNLTFSTLTVSNMSPEDSSIYLCSVYTGIKTQYFGPGTRLLVL.

The V call is TRBV9, the J call TRBJ2-7; 14 nucleotides align to TRBD2. Germline assignment: CDR1 SGDLS and CDR2 YYNGEE. Losses at the gene ends were 0 bases for V and 9 bases for J; bases not matched to a gene: 5. The CDR3 totals 15 residues. As DNA, the CDR3 is TGTGCCAGCAGCGTAGAAGGGACTAGCGGGGGTCTGCAGTACTTC. Its protein product is CASSVEGTSGGLQYF.

The sample holds a few counts of this clone. The chain has TRBV5-1 and TRBJ1-1; 10 bases fit TRBD1. The CDR3 length is 17 residues. After removal of 0 bases from V and 5 bases from J, the junction contained 10 bases not matched to a gene. The V gene's germline CDR1 is SGHRS and CDR2 YFSETQ. The CDR3 DNA sequence: TGCGCCAGCAGCTTGGGACAGGGGGCGTATGGTGGGACTGAAGCTTTCTTT. Encoded protein: CASSLGQGAYGGTEAFF. Based on the CDR3 plus reference TRBV5-1 and TRBJ1-1, the full variable domain is KAGVTQTPRYLIKTRGQQVTLSCSPISGHRSVSWYQQTPGQGLQFLFEYFSETQRNKGNFPGRFSGRQFSNSRSEMNVSTLELGDSALYLCASSLGQGAYGGTEAFFGQGTRLTVV.

J is TRBJ1-2 and V is TRBV6-5, with a possible D match to TRBD1 (5 bases). From germline, CDR1 is MNHEY and CDR2 SVGAGI. This CDR3 is 13 amino acids long. Trimming shortened V by 6 bases and J by 4 bases, and 12 bases separated the two germline ends. CDR3 nucleotide sequence: TGTGCCAGCAGACGAGACAGAATCTATGGCTACACCTTC. It codes for CASRRDRIYGYTF.